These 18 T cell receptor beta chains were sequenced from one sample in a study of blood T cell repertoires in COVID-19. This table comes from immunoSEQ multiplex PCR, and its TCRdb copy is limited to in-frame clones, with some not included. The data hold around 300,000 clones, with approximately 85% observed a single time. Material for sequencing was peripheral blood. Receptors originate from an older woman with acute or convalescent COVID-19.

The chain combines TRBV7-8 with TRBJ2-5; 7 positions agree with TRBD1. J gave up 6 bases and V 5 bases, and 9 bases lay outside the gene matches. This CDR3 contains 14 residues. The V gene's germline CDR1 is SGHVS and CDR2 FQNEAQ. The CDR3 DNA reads TGTGCCAGCAGCCCAAGCGGACAGGAAAAGACCCAGTACTTC. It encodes CASSPSGQEKTQYF.

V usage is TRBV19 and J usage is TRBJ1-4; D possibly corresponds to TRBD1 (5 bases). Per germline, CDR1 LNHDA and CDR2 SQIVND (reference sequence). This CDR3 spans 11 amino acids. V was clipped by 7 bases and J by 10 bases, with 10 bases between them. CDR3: CASTPGVKLFF. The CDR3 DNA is TGTGCCAGTACTCCGGGGGTAAAACTGTTTTTT.

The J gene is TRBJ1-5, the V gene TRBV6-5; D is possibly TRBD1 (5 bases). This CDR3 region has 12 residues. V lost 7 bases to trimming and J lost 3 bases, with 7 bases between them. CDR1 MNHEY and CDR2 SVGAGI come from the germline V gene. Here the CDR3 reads CASTRVNQPQHF. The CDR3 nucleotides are TGTGCCAGCACCAGGGTCAATCAGCCCCAGCATTTT.

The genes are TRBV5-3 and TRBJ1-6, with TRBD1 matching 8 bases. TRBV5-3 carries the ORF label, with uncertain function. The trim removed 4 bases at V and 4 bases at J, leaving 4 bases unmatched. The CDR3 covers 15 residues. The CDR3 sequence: CARSNGTGYNSPLHF. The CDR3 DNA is TGTGCCAGAAGCAACGGGACAGGTTATAATTCACCCCTCCACTTT.

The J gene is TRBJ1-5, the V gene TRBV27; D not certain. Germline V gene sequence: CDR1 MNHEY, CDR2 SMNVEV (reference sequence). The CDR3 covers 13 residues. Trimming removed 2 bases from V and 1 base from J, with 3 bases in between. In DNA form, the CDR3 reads TGTGCCAGCAGTTTACTCAGCAATCAGCCCCAGCATTTT. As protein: CASSLLSNQPQHF.

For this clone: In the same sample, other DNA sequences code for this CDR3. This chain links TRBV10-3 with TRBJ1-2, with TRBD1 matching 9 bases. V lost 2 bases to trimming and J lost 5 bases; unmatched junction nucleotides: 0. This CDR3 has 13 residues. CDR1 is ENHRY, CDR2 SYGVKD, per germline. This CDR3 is CAISEDRGYGYTF. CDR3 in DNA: TGTGCCATCAGTGAGGACAGGGGGTATGGCTACACCTTC.

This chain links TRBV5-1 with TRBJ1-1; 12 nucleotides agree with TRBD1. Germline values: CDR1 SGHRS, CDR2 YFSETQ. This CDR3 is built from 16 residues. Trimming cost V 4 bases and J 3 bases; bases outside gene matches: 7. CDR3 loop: CASSPGQGALDTEAFF. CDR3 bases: TGCGCCAGCAGCCCGGGACAGGGGGCGCTTGACACTGAAGCTTTCTTT.

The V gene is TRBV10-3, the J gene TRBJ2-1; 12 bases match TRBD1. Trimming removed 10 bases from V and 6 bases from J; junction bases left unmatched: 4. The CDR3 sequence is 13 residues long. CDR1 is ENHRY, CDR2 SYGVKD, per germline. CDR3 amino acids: CASAGQGANEQFF. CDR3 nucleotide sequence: TGTGCCAGCGCGGGACAGGGGGCCAATGAGCAGTTCTTC.

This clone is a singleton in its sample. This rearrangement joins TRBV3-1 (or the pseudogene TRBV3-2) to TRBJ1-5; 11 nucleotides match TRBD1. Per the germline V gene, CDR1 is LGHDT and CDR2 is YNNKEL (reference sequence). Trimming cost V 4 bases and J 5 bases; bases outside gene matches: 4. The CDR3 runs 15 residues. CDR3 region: CASSRGQGVYQPQHF. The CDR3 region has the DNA TGTGCCAGCAGCCGGGGACAGGGGGTCTATCAGCCCCAGCATTTT.

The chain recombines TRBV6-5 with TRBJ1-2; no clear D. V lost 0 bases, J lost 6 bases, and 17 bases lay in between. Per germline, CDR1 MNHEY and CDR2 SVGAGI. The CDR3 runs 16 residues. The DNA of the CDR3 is TGTGCCAGCAGTTACTCGAGAGTCGGCAGGACTAATGGCTACACCTTC. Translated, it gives CASSYSRVGRTNGYTF.

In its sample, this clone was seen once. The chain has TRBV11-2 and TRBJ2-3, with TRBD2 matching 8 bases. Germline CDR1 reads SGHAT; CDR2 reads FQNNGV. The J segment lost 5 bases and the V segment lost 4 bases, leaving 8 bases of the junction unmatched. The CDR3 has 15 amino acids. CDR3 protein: CASSSTGGPGDTQYF. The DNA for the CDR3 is TGTGCCAGCAGCTCTACGGGGGGGCCCGGAGATACGCAGTATTTT.

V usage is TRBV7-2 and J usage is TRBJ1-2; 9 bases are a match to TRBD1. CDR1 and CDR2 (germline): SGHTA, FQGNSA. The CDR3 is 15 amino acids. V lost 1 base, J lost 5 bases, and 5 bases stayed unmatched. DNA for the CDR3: TGTGCCAGCAGCTTAGACGCGACAGGGGGTTATGGCTACACCTTC. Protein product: CASSLDATGGYGYTF.

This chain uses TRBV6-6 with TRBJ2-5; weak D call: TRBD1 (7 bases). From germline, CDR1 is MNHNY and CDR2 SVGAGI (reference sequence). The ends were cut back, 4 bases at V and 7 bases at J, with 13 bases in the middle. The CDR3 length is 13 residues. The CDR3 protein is CASSSEEGATQYF. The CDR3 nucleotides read TGTGCCAGCAGTTCGGAGGAGGGGGCGACCCAGTACTTC.

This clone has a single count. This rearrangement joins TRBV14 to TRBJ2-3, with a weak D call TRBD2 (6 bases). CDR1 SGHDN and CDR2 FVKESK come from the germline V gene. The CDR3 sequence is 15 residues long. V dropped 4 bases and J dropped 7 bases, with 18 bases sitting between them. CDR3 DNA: TGTGCCAGCAGCCGGGACTCCGCGCGTGGGTATACGCAGTATTTT. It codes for CASSRDSARGYTQYF.

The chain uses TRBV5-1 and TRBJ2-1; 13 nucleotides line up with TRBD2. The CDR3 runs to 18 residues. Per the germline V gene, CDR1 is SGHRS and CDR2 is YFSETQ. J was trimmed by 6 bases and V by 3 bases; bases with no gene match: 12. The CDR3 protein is CASSWGLAGNTDGNEQFF. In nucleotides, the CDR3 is TGCGCCAGCAGCTGGGGACTAGCGGGGAACACTGACGGCAATGAGCAGTTCTTC.

The CDR3 loop reads CASSLDLRSVSYNEQFF. As DNA, the CDR3 is TGTGCCAGCAGCTTAGATCTGCGTAGCGTTTCCTACAATGAGCAGTTCTTC. The chain joins TRBV11-2 to TRBJ2-1; the D gene is possibly TRBD2 (5 bases). Trimming cost V 0 bases and J 1 base, with 13 bases left between them. The germline V gene encodes CDR1 SGHAT and CDR2 FQNNGV. The length of the CDR3 is 17 residues.

Written as DNA, the CDR3 is TGTGCCAGCAGCCCAGAGGGGGGTCCCTACGAGCAGTACTTC. It specifies CASSPEGGPYEQYF. V is TRBV3-1 (or the pseudogene TRBV3-2) and J is TRBJ2-7; D assignment may be TRBD1 or TRBD2 (6 bases each). The CDR3 covers 14 residues. The V end was cut by 4 bases, the J end by 2 bases, with 12 bases between. Germline lookup yields CDR1 LGHDT and CDR2 YNNKEL (reference sequence).

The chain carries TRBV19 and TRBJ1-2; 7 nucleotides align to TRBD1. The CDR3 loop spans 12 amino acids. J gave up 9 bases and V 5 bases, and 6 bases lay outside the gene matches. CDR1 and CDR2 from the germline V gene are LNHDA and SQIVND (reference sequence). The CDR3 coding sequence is TGTGCCAGTAGTGCAAGACAGGGAAGCTACACCTTC. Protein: CASSARQGSYTF.